Below, 24 T cell receptor beta chains from the same sample are listed, as sequenced in a study of blood T cells in healthy people across ages. Combining a sample-barcoded 5' primer with a J-beta primer mix, a second PCR ran for roughly 7 to 11 cycles. Using its own MiXCR run on the 5' RACE reads, TCRdb lists one record per CDR3 protein. In the table there are over a million distinct CDR3 sequences, 20% to 25% of which are singletons. The sample also formed part of further work on T cells of mothers and their children.

Input material: blood. The source of these receptors is a girl under 10 years old in good health.

This clonotype was observed a few times. The V call is TRBV12-3 or TRBV12-4, the J call TRBJ1-1; D might be TRBD1 (5 bases). The length of the CDR3 is 10 residues. V was shortened by 9 bases and J by 8 bases, with 10 bases between the two germline ends. The CDR3 nucleotides read TGTGCCAGTGATAGGGGCGAAGCTTTCTTT. Translating gives CASDRGEAFF.

This clonotype was observed a handful of times. It is likely a read error, because the conserved phenylalanine at the end of the CDR3 is missing. V gene TRBV7-3 combines with J gene TRBJ2-5, with TRBD2 identical over 7 bases. The DNA matches TRBJ2-1 better at its end, which makes the J call doubtful. Germline CDR1 reads SGHTA; CDR2 reads FQGTGA. The CDR3 covers 15 residues. As DNA, the CDR3 is TGTGCCAGCAGCTTAATGCTAGCGGTTTACAATGAGCAGTTCCTC. Its protein product is CASSLMLAVYNEQFL.

This clonotype was seen more than once but under ten times. The junction shows a germline mismatch at one end, possibly a read error. J is TRBJ2-5 and V is TRBV4-3; the D gene is possibly TRBD1 (6 bases). Germline V gene lookup returns CDR1 LGHNA and CDR2 YSLEER. This CDR3 has 11 residues. The CDR3 sequence: CASSQCRDNLF. CDR3 in DNA: TGCGCCAGCAGCCAATGCCGGGACAACCTCTTC.

This clonotype showed up just a few times. This sequence joins TRBV15 and TRBJ2-3; no clear D. The CDR3 runs 15 residues. Germline V gene sequence: CDR1 LNHNV, CDR2 YYDKDF (reference sequence). V gave up 0 bases and J gave up 4 bases, with 11 bases separating them. In DNA form, the CDR3 reads TGTGCCACCAGCAGAGATGCTAGTCCCTCAGATACGCAGTATTTT. Translation: CATSRDASPSDTQYF.

This clonotype was counted a few times. The chain joins TRBV20-1 to TRBJ2-7; TRBD1 matches at 7 bases. Germline CDR1 reads DFQATT; CDR2 reads SNEGSKA (reference sequence). V was clipped by 5 bases and J by 0 bases; unmatched bases: 10. CDR3 length: 15 amino acids. The CDR3 is CSAASPGQSSYEQYF. DNA for the CDR3: TGCAGTGCTGCCTCGCCGGGACAGTCCTCCTACGAGCAGTACTTC.

This clonotype was counted between two and nine times. This chain joins TRBV29-1 and TRBJ2-1; no clear D. This CDR3 has 13 residues. V lost 7 bases to trimming and J lost 1 base, with 11 bases between them. Germline CDR1 is SQVTM and CDR2 is ANQGSEA. The CDR3 bases are TGCAGCGCCAAGATGGCATCCTACAATGAGCAGTTCTTC. Encoded protein: CSAKMASYNEQFF.

This chain connects TRBV5-8 to TRBJ1-6; 8 bases match TRBD1. With V trimmed by 3 bases and J by 9 bases, 8 bases remained unmatched. The CDR3 runs to 15 residues. Germline V gene data show CDR1 as SGHTS and CDR2 as YDEGEE. CDR3 residues: CASSYRTGSVSPLHF. For the CDR3, the DNA is TGTGCCAGCAGCTATCGGACAGGGAGTGTTTCACCCCTCCACTTT.

In its sample, this clonotype was seen a few times. The J gene is TRBJ2-1, the V gene TRBV14, with D possibly TRBD2 on 5 matching bases. CDR3 length: 17 amino acids. Germline CDR1 and CDR2: SGHDN and FVKESK. Trimming removed 0 bases from V and 10 bases from J, with 22 bases in between. The CDR3: CASSQDLGGGVETEQFF. The DNA for the CDR3 is TGTGCCAGCAGCCAAGATTTAGGTGGAGGAGTGGAGACCGAGCAGTTCTTC.

This rearrangement joins TRBV7-6 to TRBJ1-6; D unresolved. V was shortened by 0 bases and J by 6 bases, with 9 bases between the two germline ends. CDR3 length: 15 residues. CDR1 is SGHVS, CDR2 FNYEAQ, per germline. The CDR3 region is CASSLARATNSPLHF. The CDR3 region has the DNA TGTGCCAGCAGCTTAGCGCGGGCTACTAATTCACCCCTCCACTTT.

V and J are TRBV11-1 and TRBJ2-1; TRBD2 matches at 7 bases. The CDR3 has 14 amino acids. V gave up 5 bases and J gave up 9 bases; unmatched junction bases: 10. Germline V gene lookup returns CDR1 SGHAT and CDR2 FQDESV (reference sequence). The CDR3 sequence is CASSLLAGEGEQFF. DNA of the CDR3: TGTGCCAGCAGCCTACTCGCGGGGGAGGGTGAGCAGTTCTTC.

The chain joins TRBV15 to TRBJ2-2; D is unclear. V lost 0 bases, J lost 5 bases, and 10 bases lay in between. This CDR3 is built from 15 residues. Germline values: CDR1 LNHNV, CDR2 YYDKDF (reference sequence). CDR3 in amino acids: CATSRDLTLTGELFF. The CDR3 bases are TGTGCCACCAGCAGAGATTTAACACTTACCGGGGAGCTGTTTTTT.

This chain uses TRBV10-3 with TRBJ2-5; D is unresolved. This CDR3 is 15 amino acids long. Trimming shortened V by 3 bases and J by 6 bases, and 17 bases separated the two germline ends. Per germline, CDR1 ENHRY and CDR2 SYGVKD. The CDR3 coding sequence is TGTGCCATCAGTGACCCCGCCGGAGTGGGTCAGACCCAGTACTTC. Protein product: CAISDPAGVGQTQYF.

The gene calls are TRBV20-1 and TRBJ2-1; tentative D call: TRBD2 (7 bases). This CDR3 contains 17 residues. V lost 6 bases, J lost 0 bases, and 21 bases lay in between. CDR1 is DFQATT, CDR2 SNEGSKA, per germline (reference sequence). The CDR3 loop reads CSAREGGGMSSYNEQFF. The CDR3 nucleotides are TGCAGTGCCCGCGAGGGGGGAGGGATGAGCTCCTACAATGAGCAGTTCTTC.

This clonotype was seen more than once but under ten times. The chain employs TRBV28 and TRBJ1-6; D is unclear. This CDR3 comprises 15 residues. CDR1 and CDR2 from the germline V gene are MDHEN and SYDVKM. V was clipped by 7 bases and J by 8 bases, with 18 bases between them. The CDR3 DNA sequence: TGTGCCAGCAAGTTAAGGCTTAGATTGGATTCACCCCTCCACTTT. It translates to CASKLRLRLDSPLHF.

V usage is TRBV20-1 and J usage is TRBJ1-2, with D hard to call. CDR3 size: 14 residues. V was pared by 1 base and J by 1 base, with 10 bases between. Germline loops: CDR1 DFQATT, CDR2 SNEGSKA (reference sequence). This CDR3 is CSARGDVNNYGYTF. The DNA of the CDR3 is TGCAGTGCTAGAGGGGATGTGAATAACTATGGCTACACCTTC.

This chain joins TRBV2 and TRBJ1-2; TRBD1 matches at 8 bases. This CDR3 comprises 14 residues. Germline lookup yields CDR1 SNHLY and CDR2 FYNNEI. With V trimmed by 6 bases and J by 3 bases, 6 bases remained unmatched. The CDR3 spells CASSPGGAHYGYTF. Here the CDR3 DNA reads TGTGCCAGCAGCCCAGGGGGCGCCCACTATGGCTACACCTTC. The full variable domain, rest sourced from reference TRBV2 and TRBJ1-2, is EPEVTQTPSHQVTQMGQEVILRCVPISNHLYFYWYRQILGQKVEFLVSFYNNEISEKSEIFDDQFSVERPDGSNFTLKIRSTKLEDSAMYFCASSPGGAHYGYTFGSGTRLTVV.

This chain joins TRBV12-3 or TRBV12-4 and TRBJ2-7, with 12 positions matching TRBD2. Trimming at V came to 6 bases and at J to 6 bases, leaving 3 bases not matched to a gene. This CDR3 has 13 residues. CDR3 DNA sequence: TGTGCCAGCAGAGGACTAGCGGGAATCGAGCAGTACTTC. Its protein product is CASRGLAGIEQYF.

The V and J genes are TRBV7-8 and TRBJ2-7; tentative D call: TRBD1 (6 bases). Germline-derived CDR1 and CDR2 are SGHVS and FQNEAQ. This CDR3 comprises 14 residues. V was pared by 5 bases and J by 2 bases, with 13 bases between. The CDR3 protein is CASSPRQAAYEQYF. DNA for the CDR3: TGTGCCAGCAGCCCCCGACAGGCCGCCTACGAGCAGTACTTC.

This rearrangement joins TRBV7-2 to TRBJ1-6; perhaps TRBD1 as D (5 bases). This CDR3 spans 15 amino acids. The germline CDR1 and CDR2 sequences are SGHTA and FQGNSA. Trimming left V 5 bases short and J 10 bases short, with 18 bases between. CDR3 nucleotide sequence: TGTGCCAGCAGCCCACGGAGGAGGGGTAACTCACCCCTCCACTTT. This gives the protein CASSPRRRGNSPLHF.

The J gene is TRBJ2-7, the V gene TRBV7-8; TRBD1 is a possible D gene (6 bases). Germline values: CDR1 SGHVS, CDR2 FQNEAQ. This CDR3 has 17 amino acids. Trimming cost V 5 bases and J 0 bases, with 20 bases left between them. CDR3 nucleotides: TGTGCCAGCAGCGTCTTTCCGGGACACCTAAGCTCCTACGAGCAGTACTTC. This sequence encodes CASSVFPGHLSSYEQYF.

A few counts support this clonotype. The chain is built from TRBV6-5 and TRBJ2-3, with a weak D call TRBD2 (7 bases). The CDR3 is made up of 17 amino acids. The germline gives CDR1 MNHEY, CDR2 SVGAGI. The ends were cut back, 0 bases at V and 11 bases at J, with 24 bases in the middle. CDR3 DNA sequence: TGTGCCAGCAGTTACTCGAGTGTGGGGGGGCAAGATGGGGTGCAGTATTTT. This gives the protein CASSYSSVGGQDGVQYF.

Comment on this clonotype: A read error may produce the germline difference seen at one junction end. V and J are TRBV29-1 and TRBJ2-1, with TRBD1 identical over 7 bases. The closer fit of TRBJ2-7 to the DNA end suggests the J call may be wrong. This CDR3 spans 12 amino acids. CDR1 SQVTM and CDR2 ANQGSEA come from the germline V gene. CDR3 loop: CCVEGDSYEQYF. The CDR3 DNA reads TGCTGCGTTGAAGGGGACAGCTACGAGCAGTACTTC.

This chain links TRBV20-1 with TRBJ2-6; no definite D call. This CDR3 region has 15 residues. Germline values: CDR1 DFQATT, CDR2 SNEGSKA (reference sequence). V was cut by 0 bases and J by 4 bases, with 10 bases left in between. The CDR3 protein is CSARDPGSGANVLTF. Written as DNA, the CDR3 is TGCAGTGCTAGAGATCCAGGATCCGGGGCCAACGTCCTGACTTTC.

The chain has TRBV7-8 and TRBJ2-7; 11 bases agree with TRBD2. There are 17 residues in the CDR3. V gave up 1 base and J gave up 7 bases; unmatched junction bases: 12. Germline CDR1 SGHVS, CDR2 FQNEAQ. The CDR3 sequence is CASSLGPTSGGLREQYF. CDR3 coding DNA: TGTGCCAGCAGCTTAGGCCCAACTAGCGGGGGTTTAAGGGAGCAGTACTTC.